This record concerns one T cell receptor (beta chain) sequence. This clone appeared once. There is no known antigen for this receptor. Per-base quality was not reported, and no clone a single base away is much larger than it. A second Seattle source provided samples from volunteer blood donors who had recovered from COVID-19. Collaborating institutions collected whole blood in K2EDTA tubes following their own protocols. For TCRbeta analysis, collaborator samples were shipped as frozen whole blood, as isolated PBMCs, or as DNA extracted from either sample type. This specimen comes from a study of blood T cell repertoires in COVID-19 (dated by TCRdb to about 2020). Turning to the overall study: Samples from collaborators originated in the United States, Italy and Spain and spanned both the acute and convalescent phases of COVID-19. The material from the prospective study consisted of cDNA or gDNA derived from T cells, B-cell-depleted T cells, or PBMCs. Deeply sampled blood TCRbeta repertoires from subjects exposed to, actively infected with, or recovered from COVID-19 were included in the dataset. A freely available public database, intended as a resource for researchers studying the immune response to SARS-CoV-2, is where the repertoires were released. The samples were drawn from two sources: the first 160 participants of the ongoing ImmuneRACE study, and 1,254 subjects contributed by 6 global collaborators. The sample metadata nearly always contained a de-identified subject ID, COVID-19 status, age in years and sex. Where HLA class I and class II types were available, the types were taken from metadata supplied by the sample provider, not from assay-based typing. Summary of the overall study and its limitations: Clinical and demographic metadata were provided uncurated, with the amount varying by source and participant.

Trimming costs V 3 bases and J 0 bases, and their ends lie 12 bases apart. CDR3 length: 16 amino acids, cysteine to phenylalanine. Only the CDR3 portion is preserved as DNA: 48 bases, with reading frame beginning at the first base. The germline V gene yields KGHSH for CDR1 and LQKENI for CDR2. TCRbeta CDR3 regions were amplified from genomic DNA by means of the immunoSEQ Assay, a bias-controlled multiplex PCR. The study's own analysis went as follows. The number of nucleated cells in each sample was estimated from the amplification of reference gene primers within the assay. To quantify the absolute abundance of each unique TCRbeta CDR3 rearrangement, sequence reads were collapsed and filtered. For each sample, productive Simpson clonality was calculated as the square root of Simpson's diversity index over productive rearrangements. TCRdb limited this immuneACCESS table to in-frame rearrangements with V and J called. A share of clones is missing; checked studies link under half to unresolved V genes, and the rest is unexplained. The DNA gave D and trimming, while V, J and clone size come from that table. This sample lists 200,000 to 300,000 clones; around nine tenths were detected once. 0.99% of the sample goes to the ten largest clones.

The receptor was isolated from a woman aged 40 to 49 who had recovered from COVID-19. Here the chain combines TRBV18 and TRBJ1-3, with the D gene not clear enough to name. Sequenced input: peripheral blood. The DNA reads as follows: TGTGCCAGCTCACCCTCCGTGGAGGCCTCTGGAAACACCATATATTTT. Its protein is CASSPSVEASGNTIYF.